Listed here is a single T cell receptor (beta chain). No antigen is known for it. TCRdb re-called the 5' RACE reads with MiXCR, one entry per CDR3 protein. The sample shows approximately 600,000 distinct CDR3 sequences, just over 7% of them seen only once. CDR3 length: 16 residues. V lost 4 bases to trimming and J lost 6 bases, with 20 bases between them. In germline, CDR1 is KGHSH, CDR2 LQKENI. The sample originates from a study of identical twins. Whole-study results and caveats: There was more out-of-frame TCR alpha sharing in monozygotic twins than models estimated. Findings came from cross-sectional statistics, without long-term follow-up of donors.

The same sample was also used in a study of yellow fever vaccine responses in identical twins.

The chain links TRBV18 to TRBJ2-3, with D perhaps TRBD1 or TRBD2 (5 bases each). The sequenced sample consisted of PBMCs. The clonotype was recovered from a woman aged 18-35 years in good health. The CDR3 DNA is TGTGCCAGCTCACTCTGGGACGTATCAAATTCCGATACGCAGTATTTT. It yields the protein CASSLWDVSNSDTQYF.